The present entry profiles one T cell receptor (beta chain) with its context. Germline assignment: CDR1 LGHDT and CDR2 YNNKEL (reference sequence). The CDR3 has 15 amino acids. After removal of 3 bases from V and 6 bases from J, the junction contained 4 bases not matched to a gene. This record belongs to a study of blood T cell repertoires in COVID-19. Study-level background: From T cells, B-cell-depleted T cells, or PBMCs came the material, which was cDNA or gDNA.

Measured with immunoSEQ multiplex PCR; TCRdb has only the in-frame clones, and not every one. In the table there are fewer than 600,000 clones, approximately 89% of which are singletons. The TCR comes from a man aged 18 to 29 with COVID-19, enrolled during active disease. The chain links TRBV3-1 (or the pseudogene TRBV3-2) to TRBJ1-6, with 8 bases fitting TRBD1. The sample taken for sequencing was peripheral blood. CDR3 nucleotide sequence: TGTGCCAGCAGCCATCAGGGGGCTATTAATTCACCCCTCCACTTT. Its protein product is CASSHQGAINSPLHF.